This T cell receptor (beta chain) emerged from a study of shared clonotypes between healthy human individuals. With 2 bases clipped from V and 4 bases from J, the junction kept 4 bases outside the gene matches. The CDR3 is 15 residues long. Sequencing used immunoSEQ multiplex PCR; TCRdb keeps in-frame clones, though not all of them. In the table there are roughly 590,000 clones, roughly 95% of which are singletons. Terminally differentiated effector memory CD45RA+ cells were left out of the naive CD8 fraction, which was CD45RO-negative and positively selected for CCR7. This clone was detected only once.

The source is a woman under 40 in good health. The gene calls are TRBV23-1 and TRBJ2-3; 9 bases agree with TRBD2. TRBV23-1 qualifies as an ORF whose function is uncertain. The specimen was naive CD8+ T cells sorted from blood. Here the CDR3 reads CASSQGGRAPDTQYF. DNA for the CDR3: TGCGCCAGCAGTCAAGGCGGGAGGGCCCCAGATACGCAGTATTTT.